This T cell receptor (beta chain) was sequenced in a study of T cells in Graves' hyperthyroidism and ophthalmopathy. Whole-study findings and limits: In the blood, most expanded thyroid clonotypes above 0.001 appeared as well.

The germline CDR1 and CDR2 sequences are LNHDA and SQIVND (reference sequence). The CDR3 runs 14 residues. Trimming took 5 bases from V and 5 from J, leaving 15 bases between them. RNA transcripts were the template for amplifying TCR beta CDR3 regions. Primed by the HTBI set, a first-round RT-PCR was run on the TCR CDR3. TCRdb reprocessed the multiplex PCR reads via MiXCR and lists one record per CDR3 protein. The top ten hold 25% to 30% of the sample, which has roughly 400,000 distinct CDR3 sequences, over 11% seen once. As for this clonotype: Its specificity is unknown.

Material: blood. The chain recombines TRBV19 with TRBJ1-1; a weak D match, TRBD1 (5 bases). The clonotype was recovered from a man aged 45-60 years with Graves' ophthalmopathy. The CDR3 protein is CASSEGAVWTEAFF. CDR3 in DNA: TGTGCCAGTAGTGAAGGGGCGGTTTGGACTGAAGCTTTCTTT.